A selection of T cell receptor beta chains follows, all from one sample in a study of T cells after yellow fever vaccination. In TCRdb, the 5' RACE reads were re-called with MiXCR into one record per CDR3 protein. Seen here are 70,000 to 80,000 distinct CDR3 sequences, more than 5.5% observed once, and the top ten hold roughly 29%. Sequenced here: CD8+ T cells sorted from PBMCs, sampled approximately 11 days after the first yellow fever vaccination. Receptor source: a man aged 18 to 30 who received the YFV17D yellow fever vaccine. CDR3s leave out the opening cysteine and the closing phenylalanine or tryptophan. Fields, in order: J gene, V gene, CDR3 protein.

j_gene: TRBJ1-1; v_gene: TRBV7-9; CDR3aa: ASSRWDRYTEAF
j_gene: TRBJ2-5; v_gene: TRBV6-1; CDR3aa: ASKPALVGETQY
j_gene: TRBJ2-3; v_gene: TRBV4-3; CDR3aa: ASSQGRDRRRGDTQY
j_gene: TRBJ1-1; v_gene: TRBV29-1; CDR3aa: SARQGRTEAF
j_gene: TRBJ2-7; v_gene: TRBV9; CDR3aa: ASSGGGGTYEQY
j_gene: TRBJ2-1; v_gene: TRBV4-1; CDR3aa: ASSSPGTGIGDEQF
j_gene: TRBJ2-1; v_gene: TRBV12-3/TRBV12-4; CDR3aa: ASKPTGVHNEQF
j_gene: TRBJ2-1; v_gene: TRBV27; CDR3aa: ASSLGRANEQF
j_gene: TRBJ2-1; v_gene: TRBV7-9; CDR3aa: ASSLGRTGPYNEQF
j_gene: TRBJ1-6; v_gene: TRBV10-3; CDR3aa: AIRGTHSSYNSPLH
j_gene: TRBJ2-5; v_gene: TRBV6-1; CDR3aa: ASSDFRTGGGETQY
j_gene: TRBJ2-2; v_gene: TRBV7-2; CDR3aa: ASRVVSGGAGELF
j_gene: TRBJ2-3; v_gene: TRBV4-3; CDR3aa: ASSQWTSGGSTDTQY